Listed below are T cell receptor beta chains from one sample, sequenced in a study of read filtering for tumor transcriptome and immune sequencing. MiXCR was run by TCRdb on the reads, yielding one entry per CDR3 protein. The sample shows about 58,000 distinct CDR3 sequences, about 12% of them seen only once. The sequenced sample consisted of a population of CD138-negative cells sorted from bone marrow. These receptor sequences come from a donor at least 40 years old with multiple myeloma. Both conserved end residues are part of each CDR3.

TRBJ2-1 | 12 | TRBV6-5 | CASSYSLAGWNF
TRBJ2-7 | 15 | TRBV4-1 | CASSQTIGPSYEQYF
TRBJ2-3 | 16 | TRBV7-3 | CASSLSPAGGPDTQYF
TRBJ2-2 | 15 | TRBV21-1 | CASSPRAGSTGELFF
TRBJ1-1 | 14 | TRBV7-9 | CASSSNRGRTEAFF
TRBJ2-7 | 16 | TRBV3-1 | CASSHGRLAGNYVQYF
TRBJ1-5 | 15 | TRBV19 | CASRDRGYSNQPQHF
TRBJ1-1 | 15 | TRBV19 | CASSTSNRLNTEAFF
TRBJ1-4 | 15 | TRBV7-9 | CASSLGAGRPEKRFF
TRBJ2-1 | 18 | TRBV4-1 | CASSQGARKGKVYNEQFF
TRBJ1-1 | 16 | TRBV2 | CASTTGTGNPYAEAFF
TRBJ2-7 | 13 | TRBV3-1 | CASSQSRGGEQYF
TRBJ2-4 | 12 | TRBV29-1 | CSVAGHGHIQYF
TRBJ1-2 | 14 | TRBV5-4 | CASSWGGSNCGYTF
TRBJ2-1 | 14 | TRBV5-1 | CASSSDSSYNEQFF
TRBJ2-5 | 12 | TRBV20-1 | CSARHGKETQYF
TRBJ2-5 | 12 | TRBV20-1 | CSARGGKETQYF
TRBJ2-1 | 14 | TRBV19 | CASTLAGGYNEQFF
TRBJ1-1 | 13 | TRBV19 | CASIPQGDYEAFF
TRBJ2-5 | 15 | TRBV2 | CASRPRLAGGETQYF
TRBJ2-3 | 15 | TRBV6-1 | CASSEIGGGTDTQYF
TRBJ2-3 | 13 | TRBV20-1 | CSAKTQGSDTQYF
TRBJ1-5 | 15 | TRBV4-1 | CASSPIGGSNQPQHF
TRBJ2-4 | 17 | TRBV3-1 | CASSQARAGPVLDIQYF
TRBJ1-1 | 15 | TRBV18 | CASSPAGTGNTEAFF
TRBJ2-3 | 12 | TRBV7-9 | CASTFSTDTQYF
TRBJ2-2 | 16 | TRBV3-1 | CASSQVVAANTGELFF